The 27 T cell receptor beta chains in this list originate from one sample, sequenced in a study of shared clonotypes between healthy human individuals. This table comes from immunoSEQ multiplex PCR, and its TCRdb copy is limited to in-frame clones, with some not included. Among about 2.4 million clones, roughly 93% were seen once, and the ten largest hold more than 0.35%. Sequenced sample: naive CD4+ T cells from PBMCs. Noted subset: CD45RA+ positively selected. Receptors originate from a man aged 18-30 years in good health. Some clones in this sample may be carry-over from other donors' samples.

This CDR3 is CASRGRRDGYNEQFF. The CDR3 DNA follows: TGTGCCAGTAGGGGGCGGCGGGATGGCTACAATGAGCAGTTCTTC. J is TRBJ2-1 and V is TRBV19; D is perhaps TRBD2 (6 bases). This CDR3 region has 15 residues. V gave up 6 bases and J gave up 3 bases, with 15 bases separating them. In germline, CDR1 is LNHDA, CDR2 SQIVND (reference sequence).

V and J are TRBV18 and TRBJ1-3; D not resolved. CDR3 length: 15 residues. Germline V lookup: CDR1 KGHSH, CDR2 LQKENI. Between the trimmed V and J ends, which lost 2 bases and 0 bases, there was a span of 8 bases. CDR3 DNA sequence: TGTGCCAGCTCACCAGGGTTCTTCTCTGGAAACACCATATATTTT. Amino acids: CASSPGFFSGNTIYF.

This chain joins TRBV5-6 and TRBJ2-3, with TRBD2 matching 9 bases. The CDR3 totals 15 residues. CDR1 and CDR2 (germline): SGHDT, YYEEEE. Trimming took 2 bases from V and 5 from J; bases not matched to a gene: 6. The CDR3 DNA sequence: TGTGCCAGCAGCTTTATCGCGGGAGGGCTAGATACGCAGTATTTT. This encodes CASSFIAGGLDTQYF.

V is TRBV29-1 and J is TRBJ2-7, with 13 bases that match TRBD2. Germline assignment: CDR1 SQVTM and CDR2 ANQGSEA. The CDR3 runs 14 residues. V shed 3 bases and J 9 bases; nucleotides not matched to a gene: 8. The CDR3 sequence is CSVDNGLAGVGQYF. CDR3 bases: TGCAGCGTTGATAACGGACTAGCGGGAGTGGGGCAGTACTTC.

The rearrangement joins TRBV25-1 to TRBJ2-3, with D unresolved. CDR1 MGHDK and CDR2 SYGVNS come from the germline V gene. The CDR3 length is 16 residues. Trimming took off 4 bases at V and 2 bases at J, with 16 bases between the two ends. The CDR3 DNA is TGTGCCAGCAGTGGGTCGATGTCGGCGAACACAGATACGCAGTATTTT. This translates into CASSGSMSANTDTQYF.

The chain recombines TRBV4-3 with TRBJ2-1, with D hard to call. Looked up from germline, CDR1 is LGHNA and CDR2 is YSLEER. The V and J ends lost 0 bases and 0 bases respectively, with 9 bases between them. The CDR3 runs to 16 residues. CDR3 coding DNA: TGCGCCAGCAGCCAAGAAACGACTGCCTCCTACAATGAGCAGTTCTTC. It encodes CASSQETTASYNEQFF.

This chain joins TRBV6-1 and TRBJ2-7, with D hard to call. Germline loops: CDR1 MNHNS, CDR2 SASEGT. The ends were cut back, 4 bases at V and 3 bases at J, with 10 bases in the middle. CDR3 length: 13 residues. This CDR3 is CASSVITNYEQYF. DNA of the CDR3: TGTGCCAGCAGTGTTATAACCAACTACGAGCAGTACTTC.

V usage is TRBV28 and J usage is TRBJ1-2; no clear D. Trimming shortened V by 5 bases and J by 3 bases, and 10 bases separated the two germline ends. Germline lookup yields CDR1 MDHEN and CDR2 SYDVKM. CDR3 length: 13 amino acids. The CDR3, as DNA: TGTGCCAGCAGTGCGGGCCCACACTATGGCTACACCTTC. Translated: CASSAGPHYGYTF.

In DNA form, the CDR3 reads TGTGCCAGCCGGGACAGGGGTGGGACAGATACGCAGTATTTT. Protein: CASRDRGGTDTQYF. The rearrangement uses TRBV2 and TRBJ2-3; TRBD1 aligns across 10 bases. There are 14 residues in the CDR3. V gave up 8 bases and J gave up 3 bases; unmatched junction bases: 5. The germline CDR1 and CDR2 sequences are SNHLY and FYNNEI.

The chain is built from TRBV29-1 and TRBJ2-1; TRBD2 matches at 12 bases. Losses at the gene ends were 4 bases for V and 8 bases for J; bases not matched to a gene: 6. Germline CDR1 reads SQVTM; CDR2 reads ANQGSEA. CDR3 length: 14 residues. CDR3 in DNA: TGCAGCGTTGTACGACTAGCGGGAGTGGATGAGCAGTTCTTC. It specifies CSVVRLAGVDEQFF.

This clone has only one observation. Other DNA sequences within the sample encode an identical CDR3. V is TRBV5-1 and J is TRBJ2-3; 7 bases match TRBD1. The germline CDR1 and CDR2 sequences are SGHRS and YFSETQ. The CDR3 sequence is 14 residues long. V was clipped by 4 bases and J by 3 bases; unmatched bases: 5. The CDR3 DNA follows: TGCGCCAGCAGCCCCACAGGGGCGACAGATACGCAGTATTTT. Protein sequence: CASSPTGATDTQYF.

V gene TRBV28 combines with J gene TRBJ1-2; tentatively, D is TRBD1 (6 bases). CDR1 MDHEN and CDR2 SYDVKM come from the germline V gene. The length of the CDR3 is 16 residues. Trimming cost V 3 bases and J 4 bases, with 18 bases left between them. The CDR3 spells CASSLGFGGIPYGYTF. The CDR3 region has the DNA TGTGCCAGCAGTTTGGGGTTTGGGGGCATCCCCTATGGCTACACCTTC.

The J gene is TRBJ2-7, the V gene TRBV5-1; 9 bases are a match to TRBD2. The V gene end was trimmed by 0 bases and the J gene end by 3 bases; junction bases not matched to a gene: 4. Per germline, CDR1 SGHRS and CDR2 YFSETQ. This CDR3 region has 15 residues. The CDR3 DNA reads as TGCGCCAGCAGCTTGGCAGCGGGAGGCCACTACGAGCAGTACTTC. This encodes CASSLAAGGHYEQYF. The variable domain in full, with the rest retrieved from reference TRBV5-1 and TRBJ2-7, is KAGVTQTPRYLIKTRGQQVTLSCSPISGHRSVSWYQQTPGQGLQFLFEYFSETQRNKGNFPGRFSGRQFSNSRSEMNVSTLELGDSALYLCASSLAAGGHYEQYFGPGTRLTVT.

The V gene is TRBV25-1, the J gene TRBJ2-5; D is undetermined. The germline gives CDR1 MGHDK, CDR2 SYGVNS. The CDR3 extends over 13 amino acids. Trimming stripped 3 bases from V and 5 bases from J, with 10 bases between. The CDR3 protein is CASSDYVRETQYF. The CDR3 coding sequence is TGTGCCAGCAGTGACTATGTTAGGGAGACCCAGTACTTC.

V is TRBV5-4 and J is TRBJ1-1, with a tentative D call TRBD1 (5 bases). Per the germline V gene, CDR1 is SGHNT and CDR2 is YYREEE (reference sequence). This CDR3 region has 17 residues. The V gene lost 0 bases and the J gene lost 1 base, with 16 bases spanning the gap. CDR3 DNA sequence: TGTGCCAGCAGCTTGGGGCAGGGCAGCCGAAAGAACACTGAAGCTTTCTTT. Protein product: CASSLGQGSRKNTEAFF.

This clone turned up a few times. The rearrangement uses TRBV2 and TRBJ1-5; no clear D. Germline V gives CDR1 SNHLY, CDR2 FYNNEI. The CDR3 loop spans 14 amino acids. V was cut by 5 bases and J by 5 bases, with 13 bases left in between. The CDR3 is CASSFSPLDQPQHF. In DNA, the CDR3 is TGTGCCAGCAGTTTTTCCCCCCTCGATCAGCCCCAGCATTTT.

A remark on this clone: Additional DNA sequences in this sample encode the identical CDR3. The chain combines TRBV18 with TRBJ1-5, with TRBD1 matching 7 bases. V trimming: 4 bases; J trimming: 0 bases; junction bases outside the gene matches: 3. Germline CDR1 KGHSH, CDR2 LQKENI. This CDR3 contains 15 residues. CDR3 amino acids: CASSQQGLSNQPQHF. The CDR3, as DNA: TGTGCCAGCTCACAACAGGGGCTTAGCAATCAGCCCCAGCATTTT.

This chain connects TRBV7-6 to TRBJ2-4, with 7 bases lining up with TRBD1. The CDR3 contains 17 residues. Germline V gene lookup returns CDR1 SGHVS and CDR2 FNYEAQ. V lost 1 base, J lost 5 bases, and 11 bases stayed unmatched. CDR3 sequence: CASSLEAGGLLQNIQYF. In DNA, the CDR3 is TGTGCCAGCAGCTTAGAGGCAGGGGGTCTGCTCCAAAACATTCAGTACTTC. Supplemented by reference TRBV7-6 and TRBJ2-4, the full variable domain reads GAGVSQSPRYKVTKRGQDVALRCDPISGHVSLYWYRQALGQGPEFLTYFNYEAQQDKSGLPNDRFSAERPEGSISTLTIQRTEQRDSAMYRCASSLEAGGLLQNIQYFGAGTRLSVL.

The chain is built from TRBV5-1 and TRBJ2-2; TRBD1 agrees at 7 bases. Germline values: CDR1 SGHRS, CDR2 YFSETQ. The CDR3 has 15 amino acids. V shed 4 bases and J 2 bases; nucleotides not matched to a gene: 5. This CDR3 reads CASSRDSHNTGELFF. The CDR3 DNA reads as TGCGCCAGCAGCAGGGACAGCCATAACACCGGGGAGCTGTTTTTT.

The chain uses TRBV6-4 and TRBJ2-7; possible D gene TRBD1, 5 bases. The germline V gene encodes CDR1 MRHNA and CDR2 SNTAGT. The V end lost 4 bases, the J end lost 3 bases, and 13 bases lay between the germline ends. This CDR3 contains 14 residues. CDR3 in amino acids: CASSVMAGNYEQYF. The CDR3 coding sequence is TGTGCCAGCAGTGTAATGGCAGGGAACTACGAGCAGTACTTC.

This rearrangement joins TRBV28 to TRBJ2-7; TRBD2 matches 8 bases. The CDR3 sequence is 14 residues long. Germline CDR1 is MDHEN and CDR2 is SYDVKM. V trimming: 6 bases; J trimming: 4 bases; junction bases outside the gene matches: 8. The CDR3 nucleotides are TGTGCCAGCAGGTTCGGGGGGGCGCGGTACGAGCAGTACTTC. The encoded protein is CASRFGGARYEQYF.

The gene calls are TRBV6-5 and TRBJ1-3; D not resolved. Germline V gives CDR1 MNHEY, CDR2 SVGAGI. Trimming left V 3 bases short and J 3 bases short, with 9 bases between. The CDR3 runs to 14 residues. CDR3 nucleotides: TGTGCCAGCAGTTATTACGGATTTGGAAACACCATATATTTT. Amino acids: CASSYYGFGNTIYF.

The rearrangement joins TRBV7-9 to TRBJ2-1, with 7 positions matching TRBD2. The CDR3 sequence is 13 residues long. V gave up 6 bases and J gave up 10 bases; unmatched junction bases: 9. Germline assignment: CDR1 SEHNR and CDR2 FQNEAQ (reference sequence). The CDR3 nucleotides are TGTGCCAGCAGTGTCGGGGAGGGCCGGGAGCAGTTCTTC. Translating it yields CASSVGEGREQFF.

The chain couples TRBV4-3 to TRBJ2-3; 8 nucleotides align to TRBD1. Germline loops: CDR1 LGHNA, CDR2 YSLEER. Losses at the gene ends were 10 bases for V and 4 bases for J; bases not matched to a gene: 13. The CDR3 totals 15 residues. This chain's CDR3 is CAIPRGRGHSDTQYF. The CDR3 nucleotides are TGCGCCATCCCCCGGGGCAGGGGGCATTCAGATACGCAGTATTTT.

The rearrangement uses TRBV2 and TRBJ2-7, with D unresolved. Germline CDR1 SNHLY, CDR2 FYNNEI. Trimming cost V 7 bases and J 4 bases, with 14 bases left between them. This CDR3 has 13 residues. For the CDR3, the DNA is TGTGCCAGCAATGATCGGCCGCCTTACGAGCAGTACTTC. This translates into CASNDRPPYEQYF.

The gene calls are TRBV5-3 and TRBJ1-2; 8 bases are a match to TRBD1. TRBV5-3 is noted as an ORF with a role that remains uncertain. CDR3 size: 14 residues. Trimming took 0 bases from V and 2 from J; bases not matched to a gene: 0. The CDR3, as DNA: TGTGCCAGAAGCTTGGACAGGGGGAACTATGGCTACACCTTC. Protein sequence: CARSLDRGNYGYTF.

The genes are TRBV18 and TRBJ2-4; D remains unclear. With 4 bases removed from V and 5 bases from J, the gap between germline ends came to 12 bases. Germline V CDR1 and CDR2: KGHSH, LQKENI. This CDR3 contains 14 residues. CDR3 residues: CASSRGTAENIQYF. The CDR3 DNA reads TGTGCCAGCTCACGGGGAACGGCAGAAAACATTCAGTACTTC.